The 5 T cell receptor beta chains presented below share a single source sample, sequenced in a study of blood T cell repertoires in COVID-19. Clones were sequenced by immunoSEQ multiplex PCR, and TCRdb holds only the in-frame ones, with some missing. The table includes about 280,000 clones, roughly 90% detected once. Sequenced sample: peripheral blood. The source of these receptors is a woman between 50 and 59 years old who had recovered from COVID-19.

The V and J genes are TRBV28 and TRBJ2-1; no reliable D call. Germline CDR1 is MDHEN and CDR2 is SYDVKM. Trimming pared 6 bases from V and 4 bases from J, leaving 4 bases between. The CDR3 is made up of 11 amino acids. CDR3 in DNA: TGTGCCAGCAGGTCTTACAATGAGCAGTTCTTC. It codes for CASRSYNEQFF.

The chain is built from TRBV28 and TRBJ2-7; D gene unclear. V lost 8 bases and J lost 4, with 21 bases in between. Germline CDR1 is MDHEN and CDR2 is SYDVKM. The CDR3 is 15 amino acids. For the CDR3, the DNA is TGTGCCAGCTCCTCTGGGCTCTATGGCCCATACGAGCAGTACTTC. Its translation is CASSSGLYGPYEQYF.

The chain carries TRBV7-2 and TRBJ2-6; 7 nucleotides align to TRBD1. Germline assignment: CDR1 SGHTA and CDR2 FQGNSA. The CDR3 spans 19 residues. With 4 bases clipped from V and 0 bases from J, the junction kept 12 bases outside the gene matches. CDR3 in amino acids: CASSSRQGQFGSGANVLTF. The DNA of the CDR3 is TGTGCCAGCAGCTCAAGACAGGGACAGTTTGGCTCTGGGGCCAACGTCCTGACTTTC.

J is TRBJ2-1 and V is TRBV12-3 or TRBV12-4, with D hard to call. V was pared by 2 bases and J by 9 bases, with 5 bases between. CDR3 size: 11 residues. CDR3 bases: TGTGCCAGCAGTTTACCAGGTGAGCAGTTCTTC. It yields the protein CASSLPGEQFF.

This clone was picked up a small number of times. The V call is TRBV6-5, the J call TRBJ1-1; 8 nucleotides align to TRBD1. Looked up from germline, CDR1 is MNHEY and CDR2 is SVGAGI. Losses at the gene ends were 0 bases for V and 4 bases for J; bases not matched to a gene: 4. The CDR3 covers 15 residues. CDR3 nucleotides: TGTGCCAGCAGTTACTCGACAGGGGTGGGCACTGAAGCTTTCTTT. The encoded protein is CASSYSTGVGTEAFF.